The clone carrying this T cell receptor beta chain has at least ten counts. This record comes from a study of T-cell reconstitution after alpha-beta-depleted transplantation in children. The library targeted TCRbeta and was prepared with unique molecular identifiers. TCRdb re-called the PCR reads with MiXCR, one entry per CDR3 protein. Among tens of thousands of distinct CDR3 sequences listed, roughly 4.9% were seen once. This CDR3 is 14 amino acids long. V was trimmed by 5 bases and J by 1 base, leaving 13 bases between them. In germline, CDR1 is DFQATT, CDR2 SNEGSKA (reference sequence). V usage is TRBV20-1 and J usage is TRBJ2-3; D is uncertain. The sample here was PBMCs, mostly from graft donor cells, taken 180 days after TCRalphabeta/CD19-depleted stem cell transplant. The receptor comes from a boy less than two years old who had a stem cell transplant for acute myeloid leukemia, so the T cells may come from the graft donor. As DNA, the CDR3 is TGCAGTGCTCTACTAACTCGGGGCACAGATACGCAGTATTTT. Translation gives CSALLTRGTDTQYF.